This T cell receptor beta chain was sequenced in a study of human CD8 memory T cell subsets. Making the TCR beta libraries relied on UMI-labeled 5' RACE. Per the authors' pipeline: Whatever TCR beta library was examined, it held from around 3,000 up to about 18,000 functional CDR3 beta clonotypes. TCRdb reprocessed the 5' RACE reads and reports one entry per CDR3 protein, with no DNA. The V and J calls, along with clone size, are taken from TCRdb and not from the paper's own processing. Recorded for this sample: thousands of distinct CDR3 sequences. Stem-like memory CD8+ T cell (TSTEM) populations were CCR7+ PD-1- TIGIT-. This clonotype is identified as medium-sized from frequency. The length of the CDR3 is 13 residues. Per germline, CDR1 PRHDT and CDR2 FYEKMQ (reference sequence).

The origin of this receptor is a human donor in good health. The rearrangement uses TRBV13 and TRBJ1-1. The material sequenced was CD8+ stem-like memory T cells (TSCM and TCM) sorted from PBMCs. Subset in this sample: stem-like memory CD8 T cells (TSTEM), CCR7+ PD-1- TIGIT-. The CDR3 spells CASSLARWTEAFF.